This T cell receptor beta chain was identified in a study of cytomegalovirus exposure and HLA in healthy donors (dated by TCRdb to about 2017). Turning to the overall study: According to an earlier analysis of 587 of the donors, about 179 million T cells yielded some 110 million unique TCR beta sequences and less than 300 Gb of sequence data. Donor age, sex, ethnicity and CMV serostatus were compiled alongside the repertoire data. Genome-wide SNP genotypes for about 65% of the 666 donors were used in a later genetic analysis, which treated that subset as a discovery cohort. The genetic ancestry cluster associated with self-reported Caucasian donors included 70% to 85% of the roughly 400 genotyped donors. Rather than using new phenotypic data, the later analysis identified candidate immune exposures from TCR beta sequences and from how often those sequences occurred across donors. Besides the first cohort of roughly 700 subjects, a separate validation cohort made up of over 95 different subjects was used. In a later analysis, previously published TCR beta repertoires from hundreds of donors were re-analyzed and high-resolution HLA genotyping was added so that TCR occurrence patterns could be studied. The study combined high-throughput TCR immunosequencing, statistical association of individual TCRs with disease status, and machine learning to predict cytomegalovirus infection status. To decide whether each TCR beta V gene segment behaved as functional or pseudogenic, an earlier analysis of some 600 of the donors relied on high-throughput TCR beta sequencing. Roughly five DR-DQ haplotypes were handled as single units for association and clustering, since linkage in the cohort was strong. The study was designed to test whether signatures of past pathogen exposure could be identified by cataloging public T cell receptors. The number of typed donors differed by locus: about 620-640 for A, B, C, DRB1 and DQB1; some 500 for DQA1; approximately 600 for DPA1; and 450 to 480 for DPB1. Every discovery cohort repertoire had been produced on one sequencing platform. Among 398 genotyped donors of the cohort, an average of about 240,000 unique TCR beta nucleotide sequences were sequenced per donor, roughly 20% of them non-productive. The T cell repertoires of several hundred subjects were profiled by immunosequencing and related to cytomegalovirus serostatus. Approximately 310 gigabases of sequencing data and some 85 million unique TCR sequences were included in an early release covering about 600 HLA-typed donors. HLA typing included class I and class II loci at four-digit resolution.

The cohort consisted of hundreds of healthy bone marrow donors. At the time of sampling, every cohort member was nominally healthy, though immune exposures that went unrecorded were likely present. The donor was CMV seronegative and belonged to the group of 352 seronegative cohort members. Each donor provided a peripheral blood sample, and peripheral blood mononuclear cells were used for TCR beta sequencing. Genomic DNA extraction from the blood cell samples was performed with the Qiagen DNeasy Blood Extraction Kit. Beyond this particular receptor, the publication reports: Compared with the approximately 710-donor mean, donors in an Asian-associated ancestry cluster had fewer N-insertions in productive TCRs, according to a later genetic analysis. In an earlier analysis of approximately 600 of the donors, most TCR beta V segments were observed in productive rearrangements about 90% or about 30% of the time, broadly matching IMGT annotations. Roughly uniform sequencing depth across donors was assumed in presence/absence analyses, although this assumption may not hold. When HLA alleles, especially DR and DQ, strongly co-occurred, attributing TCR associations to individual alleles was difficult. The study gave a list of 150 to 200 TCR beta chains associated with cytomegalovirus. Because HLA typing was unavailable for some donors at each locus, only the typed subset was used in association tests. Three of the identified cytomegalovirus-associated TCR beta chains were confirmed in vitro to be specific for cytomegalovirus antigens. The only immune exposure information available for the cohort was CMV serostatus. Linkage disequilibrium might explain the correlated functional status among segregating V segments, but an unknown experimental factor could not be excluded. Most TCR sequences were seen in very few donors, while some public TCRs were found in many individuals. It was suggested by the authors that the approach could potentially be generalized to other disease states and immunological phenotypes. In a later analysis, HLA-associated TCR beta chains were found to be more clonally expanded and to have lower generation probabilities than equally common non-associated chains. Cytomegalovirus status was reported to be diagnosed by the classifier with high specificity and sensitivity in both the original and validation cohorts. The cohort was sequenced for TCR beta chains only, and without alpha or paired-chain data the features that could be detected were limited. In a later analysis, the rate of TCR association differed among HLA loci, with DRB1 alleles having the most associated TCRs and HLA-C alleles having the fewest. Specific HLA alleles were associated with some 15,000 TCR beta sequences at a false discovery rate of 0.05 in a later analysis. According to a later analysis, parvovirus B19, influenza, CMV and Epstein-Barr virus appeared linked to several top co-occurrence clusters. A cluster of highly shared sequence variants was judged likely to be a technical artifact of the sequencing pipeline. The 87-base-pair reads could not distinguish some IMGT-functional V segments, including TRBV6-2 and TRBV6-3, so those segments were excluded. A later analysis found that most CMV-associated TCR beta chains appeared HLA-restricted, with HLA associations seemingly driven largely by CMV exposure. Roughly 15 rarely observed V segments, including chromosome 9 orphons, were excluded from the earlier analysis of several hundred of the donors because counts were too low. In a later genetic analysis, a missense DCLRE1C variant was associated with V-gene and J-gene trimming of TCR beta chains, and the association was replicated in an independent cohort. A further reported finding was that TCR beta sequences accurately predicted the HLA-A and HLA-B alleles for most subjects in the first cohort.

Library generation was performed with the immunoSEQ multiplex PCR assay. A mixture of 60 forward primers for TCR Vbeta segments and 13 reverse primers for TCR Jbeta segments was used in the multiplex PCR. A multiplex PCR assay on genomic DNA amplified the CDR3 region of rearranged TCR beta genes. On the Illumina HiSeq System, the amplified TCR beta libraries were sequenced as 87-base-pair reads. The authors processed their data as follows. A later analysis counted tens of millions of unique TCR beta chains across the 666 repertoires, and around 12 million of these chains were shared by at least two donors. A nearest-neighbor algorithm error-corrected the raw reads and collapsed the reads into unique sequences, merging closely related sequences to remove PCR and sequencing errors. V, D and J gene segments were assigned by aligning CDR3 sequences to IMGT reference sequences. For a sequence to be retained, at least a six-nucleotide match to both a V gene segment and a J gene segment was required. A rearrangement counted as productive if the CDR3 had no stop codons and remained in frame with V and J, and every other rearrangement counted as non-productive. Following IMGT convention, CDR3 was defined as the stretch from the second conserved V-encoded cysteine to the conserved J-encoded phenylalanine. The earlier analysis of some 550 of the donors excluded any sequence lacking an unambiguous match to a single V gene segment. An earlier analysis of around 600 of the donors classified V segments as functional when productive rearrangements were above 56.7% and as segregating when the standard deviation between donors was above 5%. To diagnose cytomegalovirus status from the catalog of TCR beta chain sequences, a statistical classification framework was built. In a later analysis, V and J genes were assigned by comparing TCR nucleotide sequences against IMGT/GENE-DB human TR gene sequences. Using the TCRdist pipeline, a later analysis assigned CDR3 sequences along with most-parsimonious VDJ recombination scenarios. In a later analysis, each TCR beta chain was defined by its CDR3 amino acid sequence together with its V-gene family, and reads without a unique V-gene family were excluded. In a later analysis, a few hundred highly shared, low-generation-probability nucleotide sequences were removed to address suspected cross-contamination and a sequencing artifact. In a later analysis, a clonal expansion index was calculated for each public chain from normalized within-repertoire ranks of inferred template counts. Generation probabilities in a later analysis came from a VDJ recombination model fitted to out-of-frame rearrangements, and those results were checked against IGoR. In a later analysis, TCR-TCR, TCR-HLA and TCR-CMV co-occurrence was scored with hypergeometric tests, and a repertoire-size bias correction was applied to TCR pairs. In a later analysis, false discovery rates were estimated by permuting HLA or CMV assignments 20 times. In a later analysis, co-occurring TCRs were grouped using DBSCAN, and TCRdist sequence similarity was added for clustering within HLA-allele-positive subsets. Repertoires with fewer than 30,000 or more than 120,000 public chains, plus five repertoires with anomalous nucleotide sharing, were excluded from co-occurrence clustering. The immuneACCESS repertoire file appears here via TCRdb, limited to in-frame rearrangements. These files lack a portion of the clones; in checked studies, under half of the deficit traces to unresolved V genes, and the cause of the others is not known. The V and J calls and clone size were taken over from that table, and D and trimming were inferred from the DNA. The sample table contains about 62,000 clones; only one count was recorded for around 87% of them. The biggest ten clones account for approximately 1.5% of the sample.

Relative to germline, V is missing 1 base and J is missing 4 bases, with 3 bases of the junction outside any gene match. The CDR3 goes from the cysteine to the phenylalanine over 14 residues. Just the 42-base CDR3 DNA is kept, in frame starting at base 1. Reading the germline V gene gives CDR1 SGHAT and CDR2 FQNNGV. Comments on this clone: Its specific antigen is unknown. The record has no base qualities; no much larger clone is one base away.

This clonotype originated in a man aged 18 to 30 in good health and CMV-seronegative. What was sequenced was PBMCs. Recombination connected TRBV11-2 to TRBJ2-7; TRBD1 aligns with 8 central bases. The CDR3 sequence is CASSLGTGKYEQYF. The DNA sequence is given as TGTGCCAGCAGCTTAGGGACAGGGAAGTACGAGCAGTACTTC.